This TCR beta chain was identified in a study of T-cell memory formation after mild COVID-19. Germline V gene sequence: CDR1 SGDLS, CDR2 YYNGEE. V gave up 7 bases and J gave up 1 base, with 11 bases separating them. The CDR3 runs 14 residues. One entry per CDR3 protein, called by TCRdb with MiXCR from the 5' RACE reads. The data hold tens of thousands of distinct CDR3 sequences, with 12% observed a single time. The V and J genes are TRBV9 and TRBJ2-2; a possible D gene is TRBD1 (6 bases). This clonotype was sampled from a young man who had mild COVID-19 (a few samples of this study predate the infection). Cell type and time point are not known. Material for sequencing was PBMCs or a T cell subset sorted from them (not recorded which). CDR3 bases: TGTGCCAGCGAGACGACAGGGAACACCGGGGAGCTGTTTTTT. It yields the protein CASETTGNTGELFF.